Listed below are T cell receptor beta chains from one sample, sequenced in a study of patients and donors after allogeneic stem cell transplantation. TCRdb re-derived calls from the RT-PCR reads in MiXCR, one entry per CDR3 protein. This table holds 410,000 or so distinct CDR3 sequences, 16% found once. Specimen: blood, either unsorted or a sorted T cell fraction (not recorded which). The receptor source for this set is a human donor who was either an allogeneic HSCT recipient or a stem cell or donor lymphocyte infusion donor (not recorded which). It is not recorded whose cells these are; they may come from a transplant donor. Both conserved end residues are part of each CDR3. Fields, in order: J gene, D gene, clone size, V gene, CDR3 protein, CDR3 DNA. A D gene is named only where the DNA matches it firmly. Not all rows give a size; the values are once, few, many and, for expanded clones, a class.

TRBJ1-1	.	.	TRBV7-9	CASSPPEWGINTEAFF	TGTGCCAGCAGCCCTCCGGAATGGGGGATAAACACTGAAGCTTTCTTT
TRBJ1-3	.	few	TRBV9	CASSPREVGAGGNTIYF	TGTGCCAGCAGCCCTAGAGAGGTCGGGGCAGGGGGAAACACCATATATTTT
TRBJ2-7	.	.	TRBV7-2	CASSFFSEAYEQYF	TGTGCCAGCAGCTTCTTTTCCGAGGCATACGAGCAGTACTTC
TRBJ2-1	.	once	TRBV7-2	CASSGEGRPNEQFF	TGTGCCAGCAGCGGAGAGGGACGGCCCAATGAGCAGTTCTTC
TRBJ1-2	.	many	TRBV4-1	CASSQDPFLENYGYTF	TGCGCCAGCAGCCAAGACCCATTTTTGGAGAACTATGGCTACACCTTC
TRBJ2-7	.	.	TRBV6-5	CASSYGTVFYEQYF	TGTGCCAGCAGTTATGGAACTGTGTTCTACGAGCAGTACTTC
TRBJ2-3	TRBD2	once	TRBV20-1	CSARALAGEGTDTQYF	TGCAGTGCTAGAGCCTTAGCGGGAGAGGGCACAGATACGCAGTATTTT
TRBJ1-1	.	many	TRBV12-3/TRBV12-4	CASTSYTEAFF	TGTGCCAGCACTTCATACACTGAAGCTTTCTTT
TRBJ1-1	.	many	TRBV12-3/TRBV12-4	CASTNTEAFF	TGTGCCAGCACGAACACTGAAGCTTTCTTT
TRBJ1-2	TRBD1	.	TRBV4-2	CASSRRTGRHNYGYTF	TGTGCCAGCAGCCGCCGGACAGGGAGGCACAACTATGGCTACACCTTC
TRBJ1-6	TRBD1	many	TRBV4-3	CASSQGDRGNSPLHF	TGCGCCAGCAGCCAAGGGGACAGGGGTAATTCACCCCTCCACTTT
TRBJ1-1	.	.	TRBV24-1	CATSGGMGAEAFF	TGTGCCACCAGTGGGGGGATGGGTGCTGAAGCTTTCTTT
TRBJ2-2	TRBD1	few	TRBV12-3/TRBV12-4	CAGRQGQNTGELFF	TGTGCCGGAAGACAGGGGCAGAACACCGGGGAGCTGTTTTTT
TRBJ1-6	.	.	TRBV11-2	CASSLPPGKNSPLHF	TGTGCCAGCAGCTTACCCCCCGGGAAAAATTCACCCCTCCACTTT
TRBJ2-5	TRBD2	few	TRBV7-2	CASSLQAGGGQETQYF	TGTGCCAGCAGCCTCCAGGCGGGAGGAGGGCAAGAGACCCAGTACTTC
TRBJ1-5	.	many	TRBV12-3/TRBV12-4	CASTGSRGNQPQHF	TGTGCCAGCACAGGGAGCAGGGGCAATCAGCCCCAGCATTTT
TRBJ1-4	TRBD1	.	TRBV7-9	CASSVGTGVATNEKLFF	TGTGCCAGCAGCGTCGGGACAGGCGTTGCAACTAATGAAAAACTGTTTTTT
TRBJ2-1	TRBD2	few	TRBV3-1	CASSFVGTSAYNEQFF	TGTGCCAGCAGCTTCGTCGGGACTAGCGCCTACAATGAGCAGTTCTTC
TRBJ2-5	.	.	TRBV12-3/TRBV12-4	CASSLARKRSETQYF	TGTGCCAGCAGTTTAGCTCGGAAGAGGTCAGAGACCCAGTACTTC
TRBJ2-2	TRBD2	.	TRBV7-2	CASSFGPGGTGELFF	TGTGCCAGCAGCTTTGGCCCGGGGGGTACCGGGGAGCTGTTTTTT
TRBJ2-6	.	.	TRBV19	CASSKTAHSGANVLTF	TGTGCCAGTAGTAAGACAGCGCACTCTGGGGCCAACGTCCTGACTTTC
TRBJ2-7	TRBD2	.	TRBV24-1	CATSDPGTSGGYEQYF	TGTGCCACCAGTGATCCCGGGACTAGCGGGGGCTACGAGCAGTACTTC
TRBJ1-5	.	many	TRBV20-1	CSARRSVGNQPQHF	TGCAGTGCTAGAAGGTCGGTGGGCAATCAGCCCCAGCATTTT
TRBJ2-2	TRBD2	few	TRBV20-1	CSASRAGGFAGELFF	TGCAGTGCTAGTCGAGCGGGAGGTTTCGCCGGGGAGCTGTTTTTT
TRBJ2-2	.	few	TRBV7-3	CASSLQPGELFF	TGTGCCAGCAGCTTACAGCCCGGGGAGCTGTTTTTT
TRBJ2-5	.	.	TRBV29-1	CSVDRVERETQYF	TGCAGCGTTGACAGGGTTGAAAGAGAGACCCAGTACTTC
TRBJ2-3	.	many	TRBV29-1	CSVPRLVGGRDTQYF	TGCAGCGTCCCTCGTTTGGTGGGGGGGCGAGATACGCAGTATTTT
TRBJ1-1	.	few	TRBV6-2/TRBV6-3	CASEGWGAGNTEAFF	TGTGCCAGCGAGGGTTGGGGTGCTGGGAACACTGAAGCTTTCTTT
TRBJ2-3	TRBD2	few	TRBV7-6	CASSLSLAGGLDTQYF	TGTGCCAGCAGCTTAAGCCTAGCGGGGGGGCTGGATACGCAGTATTTT
TRBJ2-2	.	few	TRBV6-5	CASSYSLSGELFF	TGTGCCAGCAGTTACTCTCTGAGCGGGGAGCTGTTTTTT
TRBJ2-2	.	.	TRBV21-1	CASSTPGLHAGELFF	TGTGCCAGCAGCACGCCGGGACTTCACGCCGGGGAGCTGTTTTTT
TRBJ1-5	TRBD1	few	TRBV7-2	CASSHRGLVNQPQHF	TGTGCCAGCAGCCACAGGGGGCTGGTCAATCAGCCCCAGCATTTT
TRBJ2-7	.	.	TRBV2	CASTKDYSYEQYF	TGTGCCAGCACCAAGGACTACTCCTACGAGCAGTACTTC
TRBJ2-4	.	few	TRBV24-1	CATSEGGQGPKNIQYF	TGTGCCACCAGTGAAGGGGGGCAGGGACCCAAAAACATTCAGTACTTC
TRBJ2-7	.	.	TRBV5-5	CASRQTGPSSYEQYF	TGTGCCAGCAGACAGACGGGACCTAGCTCCTACGAGCAGTACTTC
TRBJ1-5	.	few	TRBV24-1	CATSAVRSNQPQHF	TGTGCCACCAGTGCGGTCAGATCCAATCAGCCCCAGCATTTT
TRBJ2-3	TRBD2	few	TRBV3-1	CASSPWRTSFGTDTQYF	TGTGCCAGCAGCCCCTGGAGGACTAGCTTCGGCACAGATACGCAGTATTTT
TRBJ2-1	TRBD1	.	TRBV6-4	CASSPGTAYNEQFF	TGTGCCAGCAGCCCCGGGACAGCATACAATGAGCAGTTCTTC
TRBJ2-7	.	.	TRBV28	CASSLSQDYEQYF	TGTGCCAGCAGTTTAAGCCAGGACTACGAGCAGTACTTC
TRBJ2-7	.	.	TRBV20-1	CSARPGSSYEQYF	TGCAGTGCTAGACCAGGGTCCTCCTACGAGCAGTACTTC
TRBJ2-5	TRBD2	few	TRBV15	CATSSLGLGRAETQYF	TGTGCCACCAGCAGCCTGGGACTAGGACGGGCGGAGACCCAGTACTTC
TRBJ2-3	TRBD2	.	TRBV2	CASSEATSGGGDTQYF	TGTGCCAGCAGTGAAGCGACTAGCGGGGGAGGAGATACGCAGTATTTT
TRBJ1-2	TRBD1	few	TRBV20-1	CSARRDSPYGYTF	TGCAGTGCTAGACGGGACAGCCCCTATGGCTACACCTTC
TRBJ1-1	.	many	TRBV5-1	CASSSQGPSNTEAFF	TGCGCCAGCAGCTCCCAGGGGCCCTCAAACACTGAAGCTTTCTTT
TRBJ2-2	.	.	TRBV27	CASSFLYTGELFF	TGTGCCAGCAGTTTCTTGTACACCGGGGAGCTGTTTTTT
TRBJ2-1	.	few	TRBV20-1	CSARVRTAYNEQFF	TGCAGTGCTAGAGTCCGGACAGCCTACAATGAGCAGTTCTTC
TRBJ1-5	TRBD1	few	TRBV7-9	CASSGTGQNQPQHF	TGTGCCAGCAGTGGGACAGGGCAGAATCAGCCCCAGCATTTT
TRBJ2-5	.	many	TRBV20-1	CSARDSLSPQETQYF	TGCAGTGCTAGAGATAGTCTATCCCCCCAAGAGACCCAGTACTTC
TRBJ1-1	.	many	TRBV12-3/TRBV12-4	CASSVAGGNTEAFF	TGTGCCAGCAGTGTGGCGGGAGGGAACACTGAAGCTTTCTTT
TRBJ2-7	TRBD1	.	TRBV12-3/TRBV12-4	CASSLGQGADEQYF	TGTGCCAGCAGCCTGGGACAGGGGGCGGACGAGCAGTACTTC
TRBJ1-1	.	.	TRBV7-9	CASSLSINTEAFF	TGTGCCAGCAGCCTATCGATTAACACTGAAGCTTTCTTT
TRBJ2-7	TRBD2	many	TRBV5-1	CASSFTSGGNSYEQYF	TGCGCCAGCAGCTTTACTAGCGGGGGGAACTCCTACGAGCAGTACTTC
TRBJ2-4	.	.	TRBV7-9	CASSSISMGAKNIQYF	TGTGCCAGCAGCTCTATTAGCATGGGAGCCAAAAACATTCAGTACTTC
TRBJ2-7	.	few	TRBV11-2	CASSFGRSAYEQYF	TGTGCCAGCAGCTTTGGCAGGTCCGCCTACGAGCAGTACTTC
TRBJ1-3	.	.	TRBV7-3	CASSAGPGNTIYF	TGTGCCAGCAGCGCTGGGCCTGGAAACACCATATATTTT